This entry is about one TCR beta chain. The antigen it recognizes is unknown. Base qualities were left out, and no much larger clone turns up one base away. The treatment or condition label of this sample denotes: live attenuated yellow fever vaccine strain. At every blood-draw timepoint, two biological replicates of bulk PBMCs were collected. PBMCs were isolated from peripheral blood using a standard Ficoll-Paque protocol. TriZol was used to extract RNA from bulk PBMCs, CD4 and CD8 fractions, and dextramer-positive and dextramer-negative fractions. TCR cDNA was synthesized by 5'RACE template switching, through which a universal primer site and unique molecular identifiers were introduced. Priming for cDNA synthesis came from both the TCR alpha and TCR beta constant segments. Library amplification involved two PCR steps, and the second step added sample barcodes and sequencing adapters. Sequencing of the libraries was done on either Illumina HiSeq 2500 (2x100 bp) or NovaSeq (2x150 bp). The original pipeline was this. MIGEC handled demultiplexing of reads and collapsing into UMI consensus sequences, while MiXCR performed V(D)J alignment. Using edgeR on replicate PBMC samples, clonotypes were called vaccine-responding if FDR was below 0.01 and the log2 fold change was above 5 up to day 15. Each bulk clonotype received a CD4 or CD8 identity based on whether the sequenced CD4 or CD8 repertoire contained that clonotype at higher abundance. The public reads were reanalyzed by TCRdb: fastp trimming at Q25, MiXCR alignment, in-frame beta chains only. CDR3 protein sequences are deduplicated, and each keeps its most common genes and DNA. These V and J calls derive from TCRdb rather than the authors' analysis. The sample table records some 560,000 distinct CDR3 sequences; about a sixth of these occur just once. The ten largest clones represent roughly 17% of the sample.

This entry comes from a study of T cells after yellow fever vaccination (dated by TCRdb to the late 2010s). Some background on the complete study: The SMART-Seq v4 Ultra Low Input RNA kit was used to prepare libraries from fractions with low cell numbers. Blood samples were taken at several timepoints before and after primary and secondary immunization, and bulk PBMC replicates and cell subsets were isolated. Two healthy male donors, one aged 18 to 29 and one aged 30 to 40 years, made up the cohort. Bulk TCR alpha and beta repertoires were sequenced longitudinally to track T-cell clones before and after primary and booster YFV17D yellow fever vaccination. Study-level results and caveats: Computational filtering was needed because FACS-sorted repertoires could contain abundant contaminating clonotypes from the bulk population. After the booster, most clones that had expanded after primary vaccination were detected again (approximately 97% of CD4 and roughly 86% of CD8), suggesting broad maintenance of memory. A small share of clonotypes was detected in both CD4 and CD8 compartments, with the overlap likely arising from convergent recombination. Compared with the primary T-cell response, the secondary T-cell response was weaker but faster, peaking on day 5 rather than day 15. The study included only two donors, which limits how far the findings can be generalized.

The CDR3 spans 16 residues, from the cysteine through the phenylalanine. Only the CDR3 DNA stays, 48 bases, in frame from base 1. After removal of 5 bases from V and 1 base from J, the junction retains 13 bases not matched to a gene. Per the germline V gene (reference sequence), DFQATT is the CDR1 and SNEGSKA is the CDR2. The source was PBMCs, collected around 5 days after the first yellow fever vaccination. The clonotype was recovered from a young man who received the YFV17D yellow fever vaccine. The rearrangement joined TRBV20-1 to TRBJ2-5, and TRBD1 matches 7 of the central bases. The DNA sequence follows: TGCAGTGCTTCCCAACGAAGACAGGGAGTCCAAGAGACCCAGTACTTC. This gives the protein CSASQRRQGVQETQYF.